Detailed here is one T cell receptor (beta chain). It lacks a known antigen. One base away there is no much larger clone; base qualities are not given. This record belongs to a study of yellow fever vaccine responses in identical twins (dated by TCRdb to the late 2010s). About the study as a whole: Focusing on identical twins, the study followed the T cell clones that responded to the vaccine, and did so with precision. The research as a whole found: According to the authors, in identical twins the way T cells responded to vaccination appeared partly convergent and partly personalized.

Libraries came from RT-PCR. Sequencing was performed on an Illumina HiSeq 2500. Using fastp at Q25 and MiXCR, TCRdb reprocessed the public reads and kept productive beta chains. Each entry is one CDR3 protein sequence, shown with its most common DNA and genes. This sample has around 33,000 distinct CDR3 sequences in its table, and about 63% of those were observed once. The ten biggest clones cover around 5% of the sample. The sequences come from T cells from blood (PBMCs), unsorted or a sorted subset (not recorded which), collected before or after yellow fever vaccination (not recorded which). The TCR was taken from a woman aged 18-29 years who received the yellow fever vaccine. Donor details come from another sample of the same person, matched by shared clones.

The sequence in DNA is TGTGCCAGCAGCTTAGTTGCAGGGGGCGGTCCAGGGGAGACCCAGTACTTC. Translation gives CASSLVAGGGPGETQYF. This receptor chain uses TRBV11-2 and TRBJ2-5; 8 junctional bases match TRBD1. The CDR3 starts with the cysteine, ends with the phenylalanine, and has 17 residues. Left in the record is the CDR3 DNA by itself, 51 bases read in frame from the first base. Trimmed from V: 1 base; trimmed from J: 5 bases; junction bases lacking a gene match: 12. The germline V gene supplies CDR1 SGHAT and CDR2 FQNNGV.